The following is a T cell receptor beta chain sequence with its context. TCRdb's table, derived via immunoSEQ multiplex PCR, lists solely in-frame clones and lacks some. The sample includes about 150,000 clones, roughly 93% of them seen just once. The CDR3 is 15 residues long. V lost 2 bases and J 5 bases, leaving 16 bases between the germline ends. From germline, CDR1 is MNHNS and CDR2 SASEGT. The source of the sample is a study of control samples from healthy donors and cancer patients. Sequencing was done on a sample of blood. The chain is built from TRBV6-1 and TRBJ2-7; D is undetermined. The receptor was derived from a man between 18 and 35 years old in good health. CDR3 protein: CASSERSGPRDEQYF. The CDR3 DNA sequence: TGTGCCAGCAGTGAACGGTCAGGTCCTAGGGACGAGCAGTACTTC.